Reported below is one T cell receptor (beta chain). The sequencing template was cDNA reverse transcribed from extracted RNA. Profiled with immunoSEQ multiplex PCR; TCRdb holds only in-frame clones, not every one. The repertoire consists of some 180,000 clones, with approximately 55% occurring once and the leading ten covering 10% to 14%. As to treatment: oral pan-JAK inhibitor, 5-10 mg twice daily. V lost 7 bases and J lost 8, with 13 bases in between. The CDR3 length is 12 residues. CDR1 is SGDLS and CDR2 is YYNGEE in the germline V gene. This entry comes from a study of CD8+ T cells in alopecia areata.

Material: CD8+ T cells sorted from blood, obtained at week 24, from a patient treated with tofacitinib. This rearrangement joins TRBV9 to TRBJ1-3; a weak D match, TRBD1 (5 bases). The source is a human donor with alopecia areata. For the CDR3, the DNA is TGTGCCAGCTCTGCATCGGGGGACACCATATATTTT. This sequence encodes CASSASGDTIYF.